Following are 21 T cell receptor beta chains from one sample sequenced in a study of cytomegalovirus exposure and HLA in healthy donors. The repertoire was sequenced with immunoSEQ multiplex PCR; TCRdb's copy has only in-frame clones and lacks some. Of roughly 260,000 clones in the sample, 90% were seen once. Sample: PBMCs. These receptors came from a woman aged 18-29 years in good health and CMV-seronegative.

The table lists this clone with a count of one. The chain uses TRBV6-5 and TRBJ2-1; 9 bases are shared with TRBD2. This CDR3 contains 15 residues. Germline-derived CDR1 and CDR2 are MNHEY and SVGAGI. Trimming cost V 6 bases and J 1 base; bases outside gene matches: 4. DNA of the CDR3: TGTGCCAGCAGCTTTAGCGGGGGTTCCTACAATGAGCAGTTCTTC. Encoded protein: CASSFSGGSYNEQFF.

This clone has a single count. V gene TRBV5-4 combines with J gene TRBJ1-1; TRBD1 agrees at 11 bases. Germline-derived CDR1 and CDR2 are SGHNT and YYREEE (reference sequence). The ends lost 3 bases at V and 5 bases at J; junction bases unmatched: 3. The CDR3 loop spans 14 amino acids. CDR3 in DNA: TGTGCCAGCAGCTACGGACAGGGGGCGACTGAAGCTTTCTTT. This translates into CASSYGQGATEAFF. Variable domain in full (rest from reference TRBV5-4 and TRBJ1-1): ETGVTQSPTHLIKTRGQQVTLRCSSQSGHNTVSWYQQALGQGPQFIFQYYREEENGRGNFPPRFSGLQFPNYSSELNVNALELDDSALYLCASSYGQGATEAFFGQGTRLTVV.

The J gene is TRBJ2-3, the V gene TRBV2; 10 nucleotides agree with TRBD2. Germline lookup yields CDR1 SNHLY and CDR2 FYNNEI. Unmatched junction bases numbered 11, after V lost 1 base and J lost 1 base. The CDR3 spans 19 residues. The CDR3 nucleotides are TGTGCCAGCAGTGAAGAGCGGGGGGGCCGATCGGTAGGCACAGATACGCAGTATTTT. It translates to CASSEERGGRSVGTDTQYF.

This chain links TRBV18 with TRBJ2-4; D remains unclear. V was trimmed by 0 bases and J by 0 bases, leaving 9 bases between them. Germline-derived CDR1 and CDR2 are KGHSH and LQKENI. There are 16 residues in the CDR3. CDR3 protein: CASSPPRLLAKNIQYF. CDR3 nucleotide sequence: TGTGCCAGCTCACCACCACGCCTACTAGCCAAAAACATTCAGTACTTC.

This sequence joins TRBV11-1 and TRBJ2-5; the D gene is possibly TRBD1 (6 bases). Germline V CDR1 and CDR2: SGHAT, FQDESV (reference sequence). The V end lost 1 base, the J end lost 5 bases, and 17 bases lay between the germline ends. This CDR3 comprises 16 residues. CDR3 nucleotides: TGTGCCAGCAGCTTAGAAGGGACACTCCTAGGGGAGACCCAGTACTTC. This sequence encodes CASSLEGTLLGETQYF.

The chain joins TRBV29-1 to TRBJ1-2, with TRBD1 matching 10 bases. CDR3 length equals 17 residues. In germline, CDR1 is SQVTM, CDR2 ANQGSEA. With V trimmed by 3 bases and J by 0 bases, 10 bases remained unmatched. The CDR3 bases are TGCAGCGTTGATCAGACAGGGGGCTCCCTCCCTAACTATGGCTACACCTTC. It encodes CSVDQTGGSLPNYGYTF.

The chain employs TRBV11-2 and TRBJ1-5; 7 nucleotides line up with TRBD1. Germline V lookup: CDR1 SGHAT, CDR2 FQNNGV. V was clipped by 1 base and J by 5 bases; unmatched bases: 8. The CDR3 contains 16 residues. The CDR3 sequence: CASSLGQGRVDQPQHF. The DNA for the CDR3 is TGTGCCAGCAGCTTAGGACAGGGTAGGGTGGATCAGCCCCAGCATTTT.

The chain couples TRBV5-4 to TRBJ2-3, with 13 bases aligning to TRBD2. The CDR3 is 15 amino acids. The V gene's germline CDR1 is SGHNT and CDR2 YYREEE (reference sequence). V lost 4 bases to trimming and J lost 4 bases; unmatched junction nucleotides: 3. CDR3 bases: TGTGCCAGCAGCCCCGGACTAGCGGGAGCAGATACGCAGTATTTT. It encodes CASSPGLAGADTQYF.

This chain connects TRBV27 to TRBJ2-2, with unresolved D. V was trimmed by 1 base and J by 7 bases, leaving 16 bases between them. This CDR3 is built from 16 residues. Germline values: CDR1 MNHEY, CDR2 SMNVEV (reference sequence). The CDR3 loop is CASSLLGPSGGGELFF. The CDR3 nucleotides read TGTGCCAGCAGTTTATTAGGCCCATCCGGCGGCGGGGAGCTGTTTTTT.

The V and J genes are TRBV7-6 and TRBJ1-5; D gene ambiguous. V lost 4 bases and J 5 bases, leaving 12 bases between the germline ends. This CDR3 comprises 14 residues. The germline V gene encodes CDR1 SGHVS and CDR2 FNYEAQ. CDR3: CASSSRAGDQPQHF. The CDR3 DNA is TGTGCCAGCAGCTCCCGGGCGGGCGATCAGCCCCAGCATTTT.

This CDR3 is CASSPWGGQGVYQPQHF. CDR3 DNA sequence: TGTGCCAGCAGCCCATGGGGGGGACAGGGGGTATATCAGCCCCAGCATTTT. The J gene is TRBJ1-5, the V gene TRBV7-2; TRBD1 agrees at 11 bases. The CDR3 sequence is 17 residues long. V trimming: 5 bases; J trimming: 5 bases; junction bases outside the gene matches: 11. CDR1 and CDR2 (germline): SGHTA, FQGNSA.

CDR3 sequence reads: CASSMAGHNYGYTF. CDR3 nucleotide sequence: TGTGCCAGTAGTATGGCAGGGCATAACTATGGCTACACCTTC. This chain uses TRBV19 with TRBJ1-2; the D gene is possibly TRBD1 (5 bases). Looked up from germline, CDR1 is LNHDA and CDR2 is SQIVND (reference sequence). The ends were cut back, 3 bases at V and 1 base at J, with 9 bases in the middle. This CDR3 region has 14 residues.

CDR3 DNA: TGTGCCAGCAGTTTTTTGTCGGACAGGGAAAACATTCAGTACTTC. Its translation: CASSFLSDRENIQYF. The chain recombines TRBV28 with TRBJ2-4; TRBD1 matches 8 bases. The junction had 6 bases not matched to a gene; V was cut back by 3 bases and J by 5 bases. CDR1 is MDHEN and CDR2 is SYDVKM in the germline V gene. The CDR3 loop spans 15 amino acids.

The chain links TRBV5-1 to TRBJ1-1, with D possibly matching TRBD1 (5 bases). The V end was cut by 0 bases, the J end by 3 bases, with 9 bases between. CDR1 is SGHRS, CDR2 YFSETQ, per germline. The CDR3 consists of 14 residues. CDR3 loop: CASSLGVGDTEAFF. The CDR3 DNA reads as TGCGCCAGCAGCTTGGGGGTAGGGGACACTGAAGCTTTCTTT.

CDR3 sequence (DNA): TGTGCCATCAGTGATAAGGGGGCTAGCGGGTCCAATGAGCAGTTCTTC. This gives the protein CAISDKGASGSNEQFF. The V gene is TRBV10-3, the J gene TRBJ2-1; a weak D match, TRBD2 (8 bases). V shed 3 bases and J shed 6 bases, with 18 bases lying between them. Germline V gene sequence: CDR1 ENHRY, CDR2 SYGVKD. The CDR3 is 16 residues long.

The count of this clone is one. The chain is built from TRBV29-1 and TRBJ2-1; 7 bases are a match to TRBD1. Germline CDR1 reads SQVTM; CDR2 reads ANQGSEA. The CDR3 loop spans 11 amino acids. V shed 3 bases and J 7 bases; nucleotides not matched to a gene: 0. The CDR3 spells CSVDRGNEQFF. CDR3 bases: TGCAGCGTTGACAGGGGGAATGAGCAGTTCTTC.

The chain recombines TRBV4-3 with TRBJ1-1; D might be TRBD1 (5 bases). V was shortened by 5 bases and J by 0 bases, with 10 bases between the two germline ends. The germline CDR1 and CDR2 sequences are LGHNA and YSLEER. The CDR3 length is 14 residues. The CDR3 bases are TGCGCCAGCAGCTCGGTGGGGCTGAACACTGAAGCTTTCTTT. This codes for CASSSVGLNTEAFF.

The chain has TRBV4-3 and TRBJ2-7; possibly TRBD2 for D (5 bases). The germline gives CDR1 LGHNA, CDR2 YSLEER. V was cut by 0 bases and J by 6 bases, with 9 bases left in between. This CDR3 has 13 amino acids. The CDR3 is CASSQEREREQYF. DNA of the CDR3: TGCGCCAGCAGCCAAGAGAGGGAACGCGAGCAGTACTTC.

This chain uses TRBV4-1 with TRBJ1-2, with D hard to call. Trimming removed 6 bases from V and 2 bases from J, with 16 bases in between. The CDR3 is 15 amino acids. The germline V gene encodes CDR1 MGHRA and CDR2 YSYEKL. CDR3 region: CASRPQIAGNYGYTF. Here the CDR3 DNA reads TGCGCCAGCAGGCCTCAAATCGCGGGAAACTATGGCTACACCTTC.

The chain couples TRBV6-5 to TRBJ2-3; 7 bases line up with TRBD2. This CDR3 has 15 residues. Germline CDR1 MNHEY, CDR2 SVGAGI. V lost 6 bases and J lost 2; bases outside the gene matches: 8. In DNA form, the CDR3 reads TGTGCCAGCAGAGACCCGGGGACTAACACAGATACGCAGTATTTT. Its translation: CASRDPGTNTDTQYF.

The rearrangement links TRBV27 to TRBJ2-2, with a possible D match to TRBD1 (5 bases). The germline V and J ends were trimmed by 1 base and 3 bases, with 12 bases remaining between them. CDR1 MNHEY and CDR2 SMNVEV come from the germline V gene (reference sequence). There are 16 residues in the CDR3. CDR3 nucleotide sequence: TGTGCCAGCAGTTTATTCCCAGGGTTAGACACCGGGGAGCTGTTTTTT. Its translation: CASSLFPGLDTGELFF.